Following are 3 T cell receptor beta chains from one sample sequenced in a study of blood T cells in healthy people across ages. Next came a second PCR, run for about 6 to 12 cycles, which used a sample-barcoded 5' primer along with a J-beta primer mix. TCRdb analysed the 5' RACE reads with MiXCR anew, one entry per CDR3 protein. There are over a million distinct CDR3 sequences in the sample; approximately 40% occur only once, and 7.9% lies in the top ten. Material: blood. The receptors come from a young woman in good health.

This chain connects TRBV15 to TRBJ1-2, with D unresolved. The CDR3 has 13 amino acids. Germline lookup yields CDR1 LNHNV and CDR2 YYDKDF (reference sequence). The V and J ends lost 0 bases and 5 bases respectively, with 7 bases between them. The CDR3, as DNA: TGTGCCACCAGCAGAGATACCGGTTATGGCTACACCTTC. Translated, it gives CATSRDTGYGYTF.

This clonotype was counted between two and nine times. The chain carries TRBV2 and TRBJ2-7, with D hard to call. Germline loops: CDR1 SNHLY, CDR2 FYNNEI. This CDR3 spans 15 amino acids. The V and J ends lost 6 bases and 4 bases respectively, with 19 bases between them. DNA of the CDR3: TGTGCCAGCAGCCTCACGAGGACGGATCCTTACGAGCAGTACTTC. Translation gives CASSLTRTDPYEQYF.

The chain combines TRBV4-1 with TRBJ2-1; D is uncertain. V was shortened by 1 base and J by 10 bases, with 14 bases between the two germline ends. The CDR3 has 14 residues. Germline CDR1 MGHRA, CDR2 YSYEKL. CDR3 DNA: TGCGCCAGCAGCCAAGGAAGACTCACCTACGAGCAGTTCTTC. As protein: CASSQGRLTYEQFF.